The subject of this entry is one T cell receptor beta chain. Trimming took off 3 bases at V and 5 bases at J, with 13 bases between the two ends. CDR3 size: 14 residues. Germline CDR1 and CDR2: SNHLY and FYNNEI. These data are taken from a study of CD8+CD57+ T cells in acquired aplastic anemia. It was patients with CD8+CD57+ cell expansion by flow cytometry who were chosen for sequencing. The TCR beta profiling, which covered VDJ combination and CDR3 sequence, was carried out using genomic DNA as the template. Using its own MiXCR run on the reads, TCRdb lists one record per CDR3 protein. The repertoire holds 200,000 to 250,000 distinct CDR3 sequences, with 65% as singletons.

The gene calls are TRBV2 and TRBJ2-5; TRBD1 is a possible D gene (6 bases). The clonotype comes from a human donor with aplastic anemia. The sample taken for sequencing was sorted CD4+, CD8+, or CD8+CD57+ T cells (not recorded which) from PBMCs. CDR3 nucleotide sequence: TGTGCCAGCAGTGACAGGACAGCTTTGGAGACCCAGTACTTC. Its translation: CASSDRTALETQYF.